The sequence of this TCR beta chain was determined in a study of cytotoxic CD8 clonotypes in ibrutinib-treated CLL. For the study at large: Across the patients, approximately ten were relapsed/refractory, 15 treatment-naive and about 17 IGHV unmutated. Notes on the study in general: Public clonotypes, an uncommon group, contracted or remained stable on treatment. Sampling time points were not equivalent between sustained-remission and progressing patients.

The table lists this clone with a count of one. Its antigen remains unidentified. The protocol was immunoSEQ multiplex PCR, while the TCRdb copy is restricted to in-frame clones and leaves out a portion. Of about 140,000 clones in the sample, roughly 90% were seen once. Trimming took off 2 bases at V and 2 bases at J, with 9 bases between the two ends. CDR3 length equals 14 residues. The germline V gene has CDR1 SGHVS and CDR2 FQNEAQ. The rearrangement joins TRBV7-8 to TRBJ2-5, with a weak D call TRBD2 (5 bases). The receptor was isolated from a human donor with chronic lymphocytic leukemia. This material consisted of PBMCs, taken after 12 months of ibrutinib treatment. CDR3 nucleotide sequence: TGTGCCAGCAGCTTAAGTCGGGAACAAGAGACCCAGTACTTC. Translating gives CASSLSREQETQYF. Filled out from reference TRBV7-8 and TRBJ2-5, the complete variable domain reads GAGVSQSPRYKVAKRGQDVALRCDPISGHVSLFWYQQALGQGPEFLTYFQNEAQLDKSGLPSDRFFAERPEGSVSTLKIQRTQQEDSAVYLCASSLSREQETQYFGPGTRLLVL.